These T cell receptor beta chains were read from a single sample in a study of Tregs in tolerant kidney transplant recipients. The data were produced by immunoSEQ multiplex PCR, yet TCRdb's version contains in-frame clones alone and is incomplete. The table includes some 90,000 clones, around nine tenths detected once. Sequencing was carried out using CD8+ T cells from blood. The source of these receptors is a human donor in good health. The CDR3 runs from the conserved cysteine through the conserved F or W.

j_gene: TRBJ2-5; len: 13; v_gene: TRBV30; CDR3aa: CAVDRAIGETQYF
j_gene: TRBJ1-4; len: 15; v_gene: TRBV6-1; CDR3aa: CASSEGAGGNEKLFF
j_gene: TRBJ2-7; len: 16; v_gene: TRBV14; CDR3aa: CASSQRTAIFSYEQYF
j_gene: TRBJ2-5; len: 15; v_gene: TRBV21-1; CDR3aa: CASSKGGEGQETQYF
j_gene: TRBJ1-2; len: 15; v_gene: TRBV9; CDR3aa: CASRHRDGANYGYTF
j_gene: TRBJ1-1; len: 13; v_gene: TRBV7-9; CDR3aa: CASSFTTGTEAFF
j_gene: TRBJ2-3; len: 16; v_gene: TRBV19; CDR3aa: CASSSRLAGGPDTQYF
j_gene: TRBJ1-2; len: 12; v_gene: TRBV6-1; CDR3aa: CASYRETGGYTF
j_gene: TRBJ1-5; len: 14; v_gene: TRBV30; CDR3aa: CAWSPGPSNQPQHF
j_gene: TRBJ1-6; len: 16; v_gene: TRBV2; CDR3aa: CASSETVDSINSPLHF
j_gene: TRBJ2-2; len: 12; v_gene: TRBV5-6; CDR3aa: CASSEQSGELFF
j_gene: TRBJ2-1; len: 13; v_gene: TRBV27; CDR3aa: CASRVSSYNEQFF
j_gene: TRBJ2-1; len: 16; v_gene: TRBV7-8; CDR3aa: CASSAPRDSLYNEQFF
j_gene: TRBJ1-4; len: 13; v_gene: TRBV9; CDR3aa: CASSQDRDEKLFF
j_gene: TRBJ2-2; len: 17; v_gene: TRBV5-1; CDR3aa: CASISDLLAENTGELFF
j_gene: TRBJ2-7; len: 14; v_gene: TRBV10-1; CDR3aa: CASRDKRGPYEQYF
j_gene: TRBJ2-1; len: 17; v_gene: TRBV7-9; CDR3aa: CASSWALRGYSYNEQFF
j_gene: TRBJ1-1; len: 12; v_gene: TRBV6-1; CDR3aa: CAVGRGNTEAFF
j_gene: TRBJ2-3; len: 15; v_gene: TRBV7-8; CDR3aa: CASSRGTSFADTQYF
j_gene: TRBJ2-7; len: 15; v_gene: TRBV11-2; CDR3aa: CASSLMRTHTYEQYF
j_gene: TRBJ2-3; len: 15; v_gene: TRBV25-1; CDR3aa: CASSSDGEITDTQYF
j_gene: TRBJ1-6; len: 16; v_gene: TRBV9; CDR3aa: CASSTRQRSYNSPLHF
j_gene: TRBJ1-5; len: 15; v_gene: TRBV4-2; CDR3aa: CASSQDEGVNQPQHF
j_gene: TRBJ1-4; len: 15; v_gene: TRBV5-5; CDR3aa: CASSFPGGYNEKLFF
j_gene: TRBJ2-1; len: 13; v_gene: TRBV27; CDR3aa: CASNIQGANEQFF
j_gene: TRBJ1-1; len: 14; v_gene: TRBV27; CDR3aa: CASSLRPTNTEAFF
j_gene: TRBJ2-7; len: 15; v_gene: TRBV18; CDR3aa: CASSPRSGQSYEQYF
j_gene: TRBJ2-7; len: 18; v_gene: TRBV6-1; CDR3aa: CASSEVLGTSGRANEQYF
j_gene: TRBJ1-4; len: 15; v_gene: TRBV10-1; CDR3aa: CASSDRTPTAEKLFF
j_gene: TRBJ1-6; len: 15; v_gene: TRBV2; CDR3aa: CASRADVTGRAPLHF
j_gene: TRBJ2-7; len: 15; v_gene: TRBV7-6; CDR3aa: CASSSYGTGGGEQYF
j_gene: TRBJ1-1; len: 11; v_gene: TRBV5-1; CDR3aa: CASSLGQGAFF
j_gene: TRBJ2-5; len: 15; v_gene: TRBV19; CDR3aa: CAKRAPGSGGETQYF
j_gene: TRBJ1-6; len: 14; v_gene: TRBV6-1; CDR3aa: CASSETGEASPLHF
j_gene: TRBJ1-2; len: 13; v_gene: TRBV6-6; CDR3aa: CASTESGLGGYTF
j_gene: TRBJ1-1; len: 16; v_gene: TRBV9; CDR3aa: CASSVELVGWNTEAFF
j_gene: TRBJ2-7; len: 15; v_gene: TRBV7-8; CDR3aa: CASSLWSGSSYEQYF
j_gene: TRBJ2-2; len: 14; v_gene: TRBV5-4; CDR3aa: CASSQAGNTGELFF
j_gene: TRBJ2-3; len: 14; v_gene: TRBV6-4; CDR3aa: CASSKGLSTDTQYF
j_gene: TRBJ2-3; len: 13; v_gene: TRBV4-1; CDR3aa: CASSQGAGDTQYF
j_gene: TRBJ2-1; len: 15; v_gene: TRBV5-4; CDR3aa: CASSPGDTTYNEQFF
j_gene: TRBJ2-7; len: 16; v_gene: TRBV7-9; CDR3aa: CASSLEDRGKPYEQYF
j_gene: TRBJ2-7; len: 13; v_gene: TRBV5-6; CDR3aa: CASSLGSHYEQYF
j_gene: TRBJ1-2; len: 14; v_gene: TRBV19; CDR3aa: CASSIGQGGYGYTF
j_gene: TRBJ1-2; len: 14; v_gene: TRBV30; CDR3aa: CAWRHREVNYGYTF
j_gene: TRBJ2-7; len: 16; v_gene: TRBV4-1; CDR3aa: CASSPGGGGPTYEQYF
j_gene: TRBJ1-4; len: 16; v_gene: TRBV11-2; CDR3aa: CASGSPVGSTNEKLFF
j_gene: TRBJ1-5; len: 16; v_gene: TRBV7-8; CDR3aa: CASSRGLGLDNQPQHF
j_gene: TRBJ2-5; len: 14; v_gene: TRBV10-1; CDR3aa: CASSVAGEVETQYF
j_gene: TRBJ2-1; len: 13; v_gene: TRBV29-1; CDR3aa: CSVDSSGYNEQFF
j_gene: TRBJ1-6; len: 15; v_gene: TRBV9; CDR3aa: CASSARTGGGSPLHF
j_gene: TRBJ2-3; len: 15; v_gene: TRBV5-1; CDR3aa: CASSLGILSTDTQYF
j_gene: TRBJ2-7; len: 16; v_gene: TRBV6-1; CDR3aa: CASSEPHRPGAYEQYF
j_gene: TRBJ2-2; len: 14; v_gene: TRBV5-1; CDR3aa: CASSRDRQTGELFF